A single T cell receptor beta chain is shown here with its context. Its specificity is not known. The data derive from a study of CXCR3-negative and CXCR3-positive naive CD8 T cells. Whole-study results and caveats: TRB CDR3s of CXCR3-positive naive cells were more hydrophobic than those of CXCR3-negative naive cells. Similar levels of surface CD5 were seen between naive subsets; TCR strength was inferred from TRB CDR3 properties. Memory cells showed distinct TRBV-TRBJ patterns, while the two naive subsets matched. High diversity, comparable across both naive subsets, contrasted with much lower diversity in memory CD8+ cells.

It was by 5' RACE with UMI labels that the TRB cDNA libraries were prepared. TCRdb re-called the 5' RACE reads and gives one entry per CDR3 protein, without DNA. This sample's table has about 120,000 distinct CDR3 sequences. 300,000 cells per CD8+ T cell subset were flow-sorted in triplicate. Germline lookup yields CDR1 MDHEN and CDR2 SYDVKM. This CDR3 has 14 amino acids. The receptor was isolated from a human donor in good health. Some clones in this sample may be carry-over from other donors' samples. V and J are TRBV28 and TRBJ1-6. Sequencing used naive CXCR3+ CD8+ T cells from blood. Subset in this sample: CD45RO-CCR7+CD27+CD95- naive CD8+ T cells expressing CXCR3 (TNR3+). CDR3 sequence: CASCRNGVESPLHF.